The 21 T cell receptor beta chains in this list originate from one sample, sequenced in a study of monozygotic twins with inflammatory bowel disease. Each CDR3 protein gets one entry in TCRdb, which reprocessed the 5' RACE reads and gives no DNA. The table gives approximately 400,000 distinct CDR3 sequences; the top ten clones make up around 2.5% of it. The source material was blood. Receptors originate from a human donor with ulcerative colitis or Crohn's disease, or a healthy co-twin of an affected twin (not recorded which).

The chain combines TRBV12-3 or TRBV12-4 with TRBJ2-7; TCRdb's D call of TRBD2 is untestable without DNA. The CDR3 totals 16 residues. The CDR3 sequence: CASSLFSGGAVIEQYF.

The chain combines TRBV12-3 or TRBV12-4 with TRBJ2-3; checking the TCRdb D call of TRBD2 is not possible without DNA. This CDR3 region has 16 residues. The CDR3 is CASRSIAGGPGDTQYF.

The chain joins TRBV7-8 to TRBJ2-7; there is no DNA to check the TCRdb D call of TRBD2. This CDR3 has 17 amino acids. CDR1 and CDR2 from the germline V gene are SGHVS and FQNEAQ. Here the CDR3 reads CASSSGTSGYSSYEQYF.

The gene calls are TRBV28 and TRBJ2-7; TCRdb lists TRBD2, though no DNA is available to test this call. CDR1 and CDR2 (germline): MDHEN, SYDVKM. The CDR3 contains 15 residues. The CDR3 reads CASSQSGTSFHEQYF.

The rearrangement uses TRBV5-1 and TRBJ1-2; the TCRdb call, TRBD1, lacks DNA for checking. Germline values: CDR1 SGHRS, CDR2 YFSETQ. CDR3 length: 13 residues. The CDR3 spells CASSSLTEYGYTF. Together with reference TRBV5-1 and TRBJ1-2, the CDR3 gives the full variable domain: KAGVTQTPRYLIKTRGQQVTLSCSPISGHRSVSWYQQTPGQGLQFLFEYFSETQRNKGNFPGRFSGRQFSNSRSEMNVSTLELGDSALYLCASSSLTEYGYTFGSGTRLTVV.

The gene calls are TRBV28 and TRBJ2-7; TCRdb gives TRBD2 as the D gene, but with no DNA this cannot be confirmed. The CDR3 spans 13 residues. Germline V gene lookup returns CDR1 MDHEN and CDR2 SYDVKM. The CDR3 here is CATGDYLSYEQYF.

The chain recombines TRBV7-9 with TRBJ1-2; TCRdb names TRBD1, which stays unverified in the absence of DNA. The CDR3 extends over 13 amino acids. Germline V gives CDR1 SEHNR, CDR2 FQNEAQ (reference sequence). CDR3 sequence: CASSSRPSYGYTF. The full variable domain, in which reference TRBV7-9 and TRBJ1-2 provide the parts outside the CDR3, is DTGVSQNPRHKITKRGQNVTFRCDPISEHNRLYWYRQTLGQGPEFLTYFQNEAQLEKSRLLSDRFSAERPKGSFSTLEIQRTEQGDSAMYLCASSSRPSYGYTFGSGTRLTVV.

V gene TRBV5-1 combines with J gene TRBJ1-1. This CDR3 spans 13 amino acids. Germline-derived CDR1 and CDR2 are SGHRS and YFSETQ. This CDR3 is CASSFGGDTEAFF.

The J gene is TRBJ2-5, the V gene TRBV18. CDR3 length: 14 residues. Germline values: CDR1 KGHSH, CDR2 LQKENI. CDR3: CASSPQRNSETQYF.

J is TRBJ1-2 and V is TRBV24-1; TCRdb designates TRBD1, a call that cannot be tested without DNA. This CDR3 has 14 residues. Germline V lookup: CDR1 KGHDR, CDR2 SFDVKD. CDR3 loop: CATSDWDRSYGYTF.

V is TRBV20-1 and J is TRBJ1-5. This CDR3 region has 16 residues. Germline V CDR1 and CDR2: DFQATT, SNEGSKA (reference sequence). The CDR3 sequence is CSARVGGHYSNQPQHF.

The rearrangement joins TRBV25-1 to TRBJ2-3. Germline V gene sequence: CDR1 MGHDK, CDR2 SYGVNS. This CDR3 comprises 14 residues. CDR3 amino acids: CASSGLQSFDTQYF. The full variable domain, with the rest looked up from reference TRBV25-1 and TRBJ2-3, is EADIYQTPRYLVIGTGKKITLECSQTMGHDKMYWYQQDPGMELHLIHYSYGVNSTEKGDLSSESTVSRIRTEHFPLTLESARPSHTSQYLCASSGLQSFDTQYFGPGTRLTVL.

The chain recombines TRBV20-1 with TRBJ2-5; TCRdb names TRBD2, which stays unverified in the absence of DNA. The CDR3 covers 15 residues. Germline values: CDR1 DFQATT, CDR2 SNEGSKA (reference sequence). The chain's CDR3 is CSAPRGAGGLETQYF.

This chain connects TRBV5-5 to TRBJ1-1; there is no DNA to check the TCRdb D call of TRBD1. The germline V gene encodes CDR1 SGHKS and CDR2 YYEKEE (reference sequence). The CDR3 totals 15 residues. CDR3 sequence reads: CASTPEEMVNTEAFF. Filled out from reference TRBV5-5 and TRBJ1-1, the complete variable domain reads DAGVTQSPTHLIKTRGQQVTLRCSPISGHKSVSWYQQVLGQGPQFIFQYYEKEERGRGNFPDRFSARQFPNYSSELNVNALLLGDSALYLCASTPEEMVNTEAFFGQGTRLTVV.

CDR3 residues: CASSLSAGTVGRRYGYTF. The J gene is TRBJ1-2, the V gene TRBV11-1; TCRdb outputs TRBD1, but without DNA this stays unchecked. The germline V gene has CDR1 SGHAT and CDR2 FQDESV (reference sequence). The CDR3 is made up of 18 amino acids.

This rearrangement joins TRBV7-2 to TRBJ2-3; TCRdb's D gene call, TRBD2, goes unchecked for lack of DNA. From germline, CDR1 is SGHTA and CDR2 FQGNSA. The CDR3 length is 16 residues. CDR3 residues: CASSLGGSGLADTQYF.

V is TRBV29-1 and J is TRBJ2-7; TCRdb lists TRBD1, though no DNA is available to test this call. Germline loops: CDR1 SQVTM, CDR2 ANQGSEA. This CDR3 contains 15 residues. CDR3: CSVHIGGAKAYEQYF.

The CDR3 loop reads CSARRLAGGMNTGELFF. The chain joins TRBV20-1 to TRBJ2-2; no DNA is available, so the TRBD2 call from TCRdb remains unchecked. CDR1 DFQATT and CDR2 SNEGSKA come from the germline V gene (reference sequence). This CDR3 has 17 amino acids.

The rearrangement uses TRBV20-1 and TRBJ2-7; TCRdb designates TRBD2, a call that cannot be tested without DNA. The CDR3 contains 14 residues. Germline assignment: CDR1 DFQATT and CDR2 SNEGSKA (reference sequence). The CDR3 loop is CSAREGSGAYEQYF.

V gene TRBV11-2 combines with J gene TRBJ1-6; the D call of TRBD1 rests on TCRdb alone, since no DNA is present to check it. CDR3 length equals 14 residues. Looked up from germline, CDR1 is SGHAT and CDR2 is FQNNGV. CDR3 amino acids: CASSPGTVASPLHF.

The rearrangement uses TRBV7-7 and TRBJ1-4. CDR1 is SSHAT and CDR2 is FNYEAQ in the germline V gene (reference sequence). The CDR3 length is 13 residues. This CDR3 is CASSLKLNEKLFF.